This TCR beta chain was sequenced during a study of glioma-infiltrating T cells after dendritic cell vaccination (TCRdb year 2016). With respect to the entire study: The cohort comprised roughly 15 glioblastoma patients from Phase I and II dendritic cell vaccination trials, 9 newly diagnosed and 6 with recurrent disease. Between the early 2000s and the early 2010s, the patients were given dendritic cell vaccination pulsed with autologous tumor lysate. The vaccine consisted of monocyte-derived dendritic cells cultured about 7 days with IL-4 and GM-CSF, then pulsed overnight with autologous tumor lysate. Each patient was given three intradermal dendritic cell vaccine injections, spaced two weeks apart, in the arm below the axilla. In glioblastoma patients vaccinated with dendritic cells, deep sequencing of TCR beta CDR3 regions served to measure tumor-infiltrating lymphocyte content and to compare repertoires between tumor and blood. Survival after dendritic cell vaccination was correlated with TCR sequencing metrics, such as TIL content and the overlap between tumor and blood repertoires.

The immunoSEQ assay amplified TCRB CDR3 regions from 1.5 to 2.5 micrograms of genomic DNA, or from all available DNA when less than that amount was available. For multiplex PCR, 60 forward primers for TCR V beta segments and 13 reverse primers for J beta segments were used. To estimate the number of reads per starting template, synthetic control templates were added to each sample at limiting dilution. The Illumina HiSeq System generated 87 bp sequencing reads. The paper's processing steps were these. PCR and sequencing errors were removed by merging closely related sequences with a nearest neighbor algorithm. TCR overlap was defined as the percentage of unique tumor TCR beta sequences that were also found in the peripheral blood of the same patient. This is the immuneACCESS table as TCRdb keeps it, with only in-frame sequences that have V and J called. A part of the clones is gone; compared with another copy, unresolved V genes explain less than half, and the rest is unexplained. V, J and clone size derive from that table, while D and trimming were established from the DNA sequence. Here the sample has approximately 100,000 clones; roughly 79% occur a single time. Clones ranked in the top ten supply more than 10% of the sample.

Taken from cysteine to phenylalanine, the CDR3 has 14 residues. Only the CDR3 portion is preserved as DNA: 42 bases, with reading frame beginning at the first base. CDR1 is given as SGHDT and CDR2 as YYEEEE, both from the germline V gene. Trimming takes 4 bases from V and 7 bases from J, and the germline ends sit 17 bases apart. Broad study findings and their caveats: No direct relationship between TCR clonality and survival was found, suggesting that a diverse polyclonal response may matter. The cohort was small and heterogeneous, only a few patients had full blood and tumor sets, and even fewer had initial-recurrent tumor pairs. The three-group TCR overlap response model was described as speculative and requiring prospective validation. After dendritic cell vaccination, a higher estimated pretreatment TIL content predicted longer time to progression and overall survival.

As concerns this clone: The antigen it recognizes is unknown. No clone much larger than this one lies a single base away; base qualities are absent.

To be selected, patients needed enough residual fresh-frozen tumor tissue and more than two years of available survival data. Molecular status otherwise varied across the glioblastoma patients, but none of them carried an isocitrate dehydrogenase mutation. PBMC collection took place before vaccination, two weeks after the third vaccination, and at tumor progression if progression occurred. The Qiagen DNeasy Blood extraction Kit was used to extract genomic DNA. Rearrangement joined TRBV5-6 to TRBJ1-2; a confident D gene designation cannot be given. This receptor was identified in a human donor with glioblastoma. Source: blood, taken before dendritic cell vaccination. At the DNA level, the sequence is TGTGCCAGCAGCCCGTTTGCGGGGAATGGTGGCTACACCTTC. Translated, it reads CASSPFAGNGGYTF.